These 21 T cell receptor beta chains came from one sample sequenced in a study of shared clonotypes between healthy human individuals. Sequenced by immunoSEQ multiplex PCR; TCRdb stores in-frame clones only, minus some. This table has 950,000 to 1,100,000 clones, roughly 75% appearing once. Sequences were obtained from memory CD4+ T cells sorted from blood. The subset: CD45RA-negative fraction. These TCRs come from a man younger than 35 in good health.

This clone occurred once. The CDR3 loop reads CASSLVSGQGLGTQHF. CDR3 DNA: TGTGCCAGCAGTTTAGTCTCCGGACAGGGGCTAGGGACCCAGCATTTT. V gene TRBV28 combines with J gene TRBJ1-5, with 9 bases lining up with TRBD1. Per germline, CDR1 MDHEN and CDR2 SYDVKM. The CDR3 has 16 residues. V was clipped by 2 bases and J by 11 bases; unmatched bases: 13.

J is TRBJ2-5 and V is TRBV7-2; TRBD2 aligns across 9 bases. Trimming removed 5 bases from V and 1 base from J; junction bases left unmatched: 8. CDR3 length equals 16 residues. Per the germline V gene, CDR1 is SGHTA and CDR2 is FQGNSA. The CDR3 coding sequence is TGTGCCAGCAGCCCGATAGCGGGAGCCACCCAAGAGACCCAGTACTTC. Encoded protein: CASSPIAGATQETQYF.

DNA for the CDR3: TGTGCCAGCGGAGTAGGGGGCGGCCAGCCCCAGCATTTT. Its translation: CASGVGGGQPQHF. V usage is TRBV19 and J usage is TRBJ1-5, with TRBD1 matching over 7 bases. The CDR3 length is 13 residues. J was trimmed by 7 bases and V by 9 bases; bases with no gene match: 9. Germline V gene data show CDR1 as LNHDA and CDR2 as SQIVND (reference sequence).

Of note for this clone: Additional DNA sequences in this sample encode the identical CDR3. The chain joins TRBV6-1 to TRBJ1-1, with D unclear. The CDR3 runs 13 residues. With 7 bases removed from V and 0 bases from J, the gap between germline ends came to 9 bases. Germline CDR1 is MNHNS and CDR2 is SASEGT. The CDR3 bases are TGTGCCAGCAACCCGGGGATGAACACTGAAGCTTTCTTT. This encodes CASNPGMNTEAFF.

The chain links TRBV6-4 to TRBJ2-7, with TRBD1 matching 7 bases. The CDR3 extends over 19 amino acids. Germline assignment: CDR1 MRHNA and CDR2 SNTAGT. The J segment lost 3 bases and the V segment lost 5 bases, leaving 22 bases of the junction unmatched. The CDR3 here is CASSTDRDISSPPNYEQYF. DNA of the CDR3: TGTGCCAGCAGTACCGACAGGGATATTAGTTCACCACCAAACTACGAGCAGTACTTC.

CDR3 DNA: TGTGCCAGCAGCCCGACAGGGGGCTTCGGGAAGACCCAGTACTTC. It codes for CASSPTGGFGKTQYF. The chain combines TRBV6-5 with TRBJ2-5; 10 bases map to TRBD1. The V segment lost 6 bases and the J segment 6 bases; nucleotides outside the gene matches: 10. This CDR3 is built from 15 residues. Germline V lookup: CDR1 MNHEY, CDR2 SVGAGI.

CDR3 sequence (DNA): TGTGCCTGGAGTGTTTCGGGGCGCAATCAGCCCCAGCATTTT. Its protein is CAWSVSGRNQPQHF. The rearrangement joins TRBV30 to TRBJ1-5; TRBD1 might be the D (5 bases). V was cut by 0 bases and J by 2 bases, with 8 bases left in between. This CDR3 contains 14 residues. Germline assignment: CDR1 GTSNPN and CDR2 SVGIG (reference sequence). Full variable domain (rest looked up from reference TRBV30 and TRBJ1-5): SQTIHQWPATLVQPVGSPLSLECTVEGTSNPNLYWYRQAAGRGLQLLFYSVGIGQISSEVPQNLSASRPQDRQFILSSKKLLLSDSGFYLCAWSVSGRNQPQHFGDGTRLSIL.

The J gene is TRBJ1-2, the V gene TRBV7-9; 10 bases agree with TRBD1. J lost 0 bases, V lost 5 bases, and 3 bases had no gene match. Germline V gives CDR1 SEHNR, CDR2 FQNEAQ (reference sequence). CDR3 size: 15 residues. CDR3 DNA sequence: TGTGCCAGCAGCGGAGGGACAGGGGCTAACTATGGCTACACCTTC. This codes for CASSGGTGANYGYTF.

This chain joins TRBV29-1 and TRBJ1-2; D unresolved. V lost 8 bases, J lost 4 bases, and 11 bases lay in between. This CDR3 comprises 11 residues. The germline gives CDR1 SQVTM, CDR2 ANQGSEA. The CDR3 bases are TGCAGCTGCTTGGGTTCCTATGGCTACACCTTC. Amino acid sequence: CSCLGSYGYTF.

The chain has TRBV7-8 and TRBJ2-3, with a weak D call TRBD2 (5 bases). There are 15 residues in the CDR3. The V gene's germline CDR1 is SGHVS and CDR2 FQNEAQ. Trimming shortened V by 5 bases and J by 5 bases, and 17 bases separated the two germline ends. In nucleotides, the CDR3 is TGTGCCAGCAGCAATCTAGCCCGACGTGAAGATACGCAGTATTTT. Amino acids: CASSNLARREDTQYF.

This chain joins TRBV6-1 and TRBJ2-7; D might be TRBD1 (5 bases). Germline V CDR1 and CDR2: MNHNS, SASEGT. V lost 1 base, J lost 6 bases, and 16 bases lay in between. The CDR3 extends over 15 amino acids. CDR3: CASSEGAGLPGEQYF. The CDR3, as DNA: TGTGCCAGCAGTGAAGGGGCAGGGCTACCCGGCGAGCAGTACTTC.

This clone was seen just once. The chain joins TRBV5-4 to TRBJ2-1; tentatively, D is TRBD2 (6 bases). Trimming took off 0 bases at V and 7 bases at J, with 20 bases between the two ends. The CDR3 spans 17 residues. Germline-derived CDR1 and CDR2 are SGHNT and YYREEE (reference sequence). Written as DNA, the CDR3 is TGTGCCAGCAGCTTGGCCCCCCCGGGAGTGGTTAGAAATGAGCAGTTCTTC. Protein product: CASSLAPPGVVRNEQFF.

The genes are TRBV15 and TRBJ2-5; 7 bases are a match to TRBD2. The V segment lost 3 bases and the J segment 5 bases; nucleotides outside the gene matches: 12. Germline assignment: CDR1 LNHNV and CDR2 YYDKDF (reference sequence). This CDR3 comprises 16 residues. DNA of the CDR3: TGTGCCACCAGCAGGGGTCGAACTAGCGAGGGGGAGACCCAGTACTTC. Residues: CATSRGRTSEGETQYF.

The chain joins TRBV6-5 to TRBJ2-5, with D unclear. Per germline, CDR1 MNHEY and CDR2 SVGAGI. This CDR3 is built from 12 residues. V was cut by 5 bases and J by 5 bases, with 9 bases left in between. The chain's CDR3 is CASSHQSETQYF. The CDR3 coding sequence is TGTGCCAGCAGTCATCAAAGCGAGACCCAGTACTTC.

The chain joins TRBV5-4 to TRBJ2-6; maybe TRBD2 (5 bases). Germline CDR1 and CDR2: SGHNT and YYREEE (reference sequence). Trimming left V 4 bases short and J 3 bases short, with 14 bases between. This CDR3 comprises 16 residues. The CDR3 reads CASSREGIGGANVLTF. CDR3 coding DNA: TGTGCCAGCAGCCGCGAGGGTATTGGTGGGGCCAACGTCCTGACTTTC.

On this clone itself: Other DNA sequences of this sample code for an identical CDR3. The rearrangement uses TRBV18 and TRBJ1-2, with unresolved D. V was shortened by 3 bases and J by 0 bases, with 11 bases between the two germline ends. The CDR3 covers 15 residues. Germline CDR1 is KGHSH and CDR2 is LQKENI. CDR3 coding DNA: TGTGCCAGCTCACCTCCCGGGTCGCCTAACTATGGCTACACCTTC. Translation gives CASSPPGSPNYGYTF. Together with reference TRBV18 and TRBJ1-2, the CDR3 gives the full variable domain: NAGVMQNPRHLVRRRGQEARLRCSPMKGHSHVYWYRQLPEEGLKFMVYLQKENIIDESGMPKERFSAEFPKEGPSILRIQQVVRGDSAAYFCASSPPGSPNYGYTFGSGTRLTVV.

This chain joins TRBV19 and TRBJ2-7, with no clear D. This CDR3 comprises 14 residues. Germline V gene lookup returns CDR1 LNHDA and CDR2 SQIVND (reference sequence). V dropped 7 bases and J dropped 0 bases, with 13 bases sitting between them. CDR3 sequence (DNA): TGTGCCAGTAAGTCCAGGATGAGCTCCTACGAGCAGTACTTC. It translates to CASKSRMSSYEQYF.

The chain employs TRBV2 and TRBJ2-1, with TRBD2 matching over 9 bases. This CDR3 has 15 residues. V lost 1 base to trimming and J lost 10 bases; unmatched junction nucleotides: 8. Germline V CDR1 and CDR2: SNHLY, FYNNEI. Here the CDR3 reads CASSEGGLAGTEQFF. The CDR3 DNA reads TGTGCCAGCAGTGAAGGGGGTCTAGCGGGAACGGAGCAGTTCTTC.

Many counts were recorded for this clone. The V and J genes are TRBV5-4 and TRBJ1-1; the match to TRBD1 covers 10 bases. V lost 2 bases, J lost 5 bases, and 9 bases stayed unmatched. Per germline, CDR1 SGHNT and CDR2 YYREEE (reference sequence). The CDR3 extends over 16 amino acids. The CDR3 nucleotides are TGTGCCAGCAGCTTTCCAATGGGACAGGGGCGAACTGAAGCTTTCTTT. Residues: CASSFPMGQGRTEAFF. Drawing the rest from reference TRBV5-4 and TRBJ1-1, the complete variable domain is ETGVTQSPTHLIKTRGQQVTLRCSSQSGHNTVSWYQQALGQGPQFIFQYYREEENGRGNFPPRFSGLQFPNYSSELNVNALELDDSALYLCASSFPMGQGRTEAFFGQGTRLTVV.

The chain recombines TRBV7-2 with TRBJ2-3; TRBD2 agrees at 10 bases. This CDR3 is 16 amino acids long. V was pared by 4 bases and J by 3 bases, with 7 bases of the junction left unmatched. Looked up from germline, CDR1 is SGHTA and CDR2 is FQGNSA. CDR3 nucleotides: TGTGCCAGCAGCTCCTTTACTAGCGGGACGACAGATACGCAGTATTTT. Residues: CASSSFTSGTTDTQYF.

The genes are TRBV9 and TRBJ1-1, with 11 bases fitting TRBD1. V was pared by 3 bases and J by 4 bases, with 2 bases of the junction left unmatched. Germline V gives CDR1 SGDLS, CDR2 YYNGEE. The CDR3 length is 14 residues. CDR3 protein: CASSAGTGGTEAFF. CDR3 nucleotides: TGTGCCAGCAGCGCCGGGACAGGGGGCACTGAAGCTTTCTTT.